The 26 T cell receptor beta chains in this list originate from one sample, sequenced in a study of T-cell reconstitution after alpha-beta-depleted transplantation in children. A TCRbeta library incorporating unique molecular identifiers was prepared. MiXCR, run by TCRdb on the PCR reads, gives a single entry per CDR3 protein. Here the sample spans 200,000 to 250,000 distinct CDR3 sequences, 8% to 10% being singletons. The material was PBMCs from the stem cell graft donor, obtained from the stem cell graft. These receptors were obtained from a human donor who donated a stem cell graft to a child with acute lymphoblastic leukemia.

This clonotype was detected a few times. The rearrangement links TRBV20-1 to TRBJ2-3, with D perhaps TRBD2 (7 bases). The V end was cut by 7 bases, the J end by 6 bases, with 20 bases between. This CDR3 spans 14 amino acids. Germline values: CDR1 DFQATT, CDR2 SNEGSKA (reference sequence). The CDR3 protein is CSVDGLGGLDTQYF. The CDR3 DNA sequence: TGCAGTGTTGACGGATTGGGGGGGCTCGATACGCAGTATTTT.

The sample holds a few counts of this clonotype. The chain has TRBV29-1 and TRBJ1-1; tentative D call: TRBD1 (5 bases). Per the germline V gene, CDR1 is SQVTM and CDR2 is ANQGSEA. This CDR3 comprises 12 residues. The V end was cut by 2 bases, the J end by 6 bases, with 10 bases between. CDR3 in DNA: TGCAGCGTTGAAAATGGGGGGGCTGAAGCTTTCTTT. Its translation: CSVENGGAEAFF. The complete variable domain, with remaining parts taken from reference TRBV29-1 and TRBJ1-1, reads SAVISQKPSRDICQRGTSLTIQCQVDSQVTMMFWYRQQPGQSLTLIATANQGSEATYESGFVIDKFPISRPNLTFSTLTVSNMSPEDSSIYLCSVENGGAEAFFGQGTRLTVV.

This clonotype was found a few times. The chain links TRBV4-1 to TRBJ2-6; 8 bases are shared with TRBD2. With 6 bases clipped from V and 4 bases from J, the junction kept 17 bases outside the gene matches. Germline CDR1 is MGHRA and CDR2 is YSYEKL. The CDR3 is 19 amino acids. The CDR3, as DNA: TGCGCCAGCAGTCTTACGGGAGGGCCTCGAATTTCGGGGGCCAACGTCCTGACTTTC. Translation gives CASSLTGGPRISGANVLTF.

This clonotype was counted only a few times. The chain links TRBV12-5 to TRBJ2-1; TRBD2 agrees at 11 bases. Trimming removed 5 bases from V and 9 bases from J; junction bases left unmatched: 9. Germline-derived CDR1 and CDR2 are LGHNT and FRNRAP. The CDR3 runs to 15 residues. The CDR3 reads CASGLTSGAPSEQFF. DNA for the CDR3: TGTGCTAGTGGTCTGACTAGCGGGGCCCCAAGTGAGCAGTTCTTC.

The V and J genes are TRBV20-1 and TRBJ2-7, with 9 bases fitting TRBD1. CDR1 and CDR2 (germline): DFQATT, SNEGSKA (reference sequence). Trimming cost V 0 bases and J 6 bases; bases outside gene matches: 9. This CDR3 comprises 15 residues. CDR3 nucleotide sequence: TGCAGTGCTAGAGAACCGACAGGGGGAAGGGGCGAGCAGTACTTC. Protein product: CSAREPTGGRGEQYF.

The J gene is TRBJ2-6, the V gene TRBV2; D not certain. The germline V and J ends were trimmed by 5 bases and 0 bases, with 8 bases remaining between them. CDR1 is SNHLY, CDR2 FYNNEI, per germline. The CDR3 extends over 15 amino acids. The CDR3 protein is CASSQATSGANVLTF. CDR3 nucleotide sequence: TGTGCCAGCAGTCAGGCGACCTCTGGGGCCAACGTCCTGACTTTC.

This clonotype was observed many times. V is TRBV5-1 and J is TRBJ1-1; 7 bases align to TRBD1. V shed 0 bases and J 5 bases; nucleotides not matched to a gene: 7. The CDR3 runs to 15 residues. Germline CDR1 and CDR2: SGHRS and YFSETQ. The CDR3 sequence: CASSLAVQGGTEAFF. CDR3 DNA: TGCGCCAGCAGCTTGGCCGTTCAGGGGGGGACTGAAGCTTTCTTT.

The V gene is TRBV4-1, the J gene TRBJ2-3, with D perhaps TRBD1 (6 bases). CDR1 and CDR2 from the germline V gene are MGHRA and YSYEKL. The CDR3 sequence is 16 residues long. CDR3 residues: CARSQPGHPNTDTQYF. The CDR3, as DNA: TGCGCAAGAAGCCAACCGGGACACCCAAACACAGATACGCAGTATTTT.

This clonotype was found many times. The chain combines TRBV18 with TRBJ2-1; D is unresolved. Looked up from germline, CDR1 is KGHSH and CDR2 is LQKENI. CDR3 length equals 16 residues. V lost 3 bases, J lost 0 bases, and 12 bases lay in between. The CDR3 reads CASSPYVPSSYNEQFF. The CDR3 bases are TGTGCCAGCTCACCCTACGTCCCAAGCTCCTACAATGAGCAGTTCTTC. Combining the CDR3 with reference TRBV18 and TRBJ2-1 gives the whole variable domain NAGVMQNPRHLVRRRGQEARLRCSPMKGHSHVYWYRQLPEEGLKFMVYLQKENIIDESGMPKERFSAEFPKEGPSILRIQQVVRGDSAAYFCASSPYVPSSYNEQFFGPGTRLTVL.

The gene calls are TRBV4-2 and TRBJ2-2; D may be TRBD2 (7 bases). The length of the CDR3 is 17 residues. V lost 0 bases and J 7 bases, leaving 18 bases between the germline ends. The germline gives CDR1 LGHNA, CDR2 YNFKEQ. The CDR3 sequence: CASSQDEGGFLGGELFF. The CDR3 nucleotides are TGTGCCAGCAGCCAAGACGAGGGGGGGTTCCTGGGCGGGGAGCTGTTTTTT.

This clonotype was recorded many times. The V call is TRBV15, the J call TRBJ1-1; 7 bases map to TRBD1. Unmatched junction bases numbered 9, after V lost 2 bases and J lost 6 bases. Germline-derived CDR1 and CDR2 are LNHNV and YYDKDF (reference sequence). The CDR3 loop spans 15 amino acids. CDR3 sequence reads: CATSRPGQRRAEAFF. CDR3 DNA sequence: TGTGCCACCAGCAGACCGGGACAGCGAAGGGCTGAAGCTTTCTTT. Full variable domain (missing parts from reference TRBV15 and TRBJ1-1): DAMVIQNPRYQVTQFGKPVTLSCSQTLNHNVMYWYQQKSSQAPKLLFHYYDKDFNNEADTPDNFQSRRPNTSFCFLDIRSPGLGDTAMYLCATSRPGQRRAEAFFGQGTRLTVV.

This clonotype was seen many times. V and J are TRBV6-2 or TRBV6-3 and TRBJ1-2, with 8 bases that match TRBD1. The CDR3 is 15 amino acids. From germline, CDR1 is MNHEY and CDR2 SVGEGT. V was pared by 4 bases and J by 0 bases, with 4 bases of the junction left unmatched. The CDR3 region has the DNA TGTGCCAGCAGTTCCGGGACAGGATCTAACTATGGCTACACCTTC. Translating gives CASSSGTGSNYGYTF.

The sample holds a few counts of this clonotype. This chain joins TRBV11-2 and TRBJ2-3, with TRBD1 identical over 9 bases. Looked up from germline, CDR1 is SGHAT and CDR2 is FQNNGV. The CDR3 contains 15 residues. V shed 1 base, J shed 3 bases, and the junction held 2 bases outside the gene matches. The CDR3 here is CASSLGDRATDTQYF. The CDR3 coding sequence is TGTGCCAGCAGCTTAGGGGACAGGGCGACAGATACGCAGTATTTT.

The CDR3 coding sequence is TGTGCCAGCAGCTTTCGGTGGCGGGGGGTAAACACCGGGGAGCTGTTTTTT. Its protein product is CASSFRWRGVNTGELFF. The gene calls are TRBV5-5 and TRBJ2-2, with 8 bases aligning to TRBD2. Germline CDR1 reads SGHKS; CDR2 reads YYEKEE (reference sequence). The trim removed 2 bases at V and 2 bases at J, leaving 8 bases unmatched. CDR3 size: 17 residues.

This clonotype showed up just a few times. The chain links TRBV27 to TRBJ2-1; D gene ambiguous. The V gene's germline CDR1 is MNHEY and CDR2 SMNVEV (reference sequence). V lost 0 bases and J 0 bases, leaving 6 bases between the germline ends. The length of the CDR3 is 15 residues. This CDR3 is CASSLSVSSYNEQFF. The CDR3 bases are TGTGCCAGCAGTTTATCTGTGAGCTCCTACAATGAGCAGTTCTTC.

This clonotype was seen ten or more times. The rearrangement uses TRBV19 and TRBJ2-2; maybe TRBD2 (7 bases). Germline V CDR1 and CDR2: LNHDA, SQIVND (reference sequence). There are 18 residues in the CDR3. V was trimmed by 6 bases and J by 4 bases, leaving 24 bases between them. The CDR3 nucleotides read TGTGCCAGTAGCAATCCATCGGGGAGGGGGGCCGGCACCGGGGAGCTGTTTTTT. As protein: CASSNPSGRGAGTGELFF.

This clonotype was counted a few times. This rearrangement joins TRBV5-1 to TRBJ1-2; D is uncertain. The CDR3 is 16 amino acids. CDR1 is SGHRS, CDR2 YFSETQ, per germline. V was clipped by 5 bases and J by 2 bases, with 19 bases between them. The CDR3 region is CASRKIGSSFNYGYTF. The CDR3, as DNA: TGCGCCAGCAGGAAAATCGGGAGCTCCTTCAACTATGGCTACACCTTC.

Only a few counts were recorded for this clonotype. V is TRBV10-1 and J is TRBJ2-3, with 8 bases matching TRBD2. This CDR3 has 13 amino acids. Per the germline V gene, CDR1 is WNHNN and CDR2 is SYGVQD (reference sequence). Losses at the gene ends were 10 bases for V and 7 bases for J; bases not matched to a gene: 10. As DNA, the CDR3 is TGCGCCACCCGGGGTAGCGGGGATAATACGCAGTATTTT. Protein sequence: CATRGSGDNTQYF.

This clonotype was detected ten times or more. This chain links TRBV12-5 with TRBJ1-1; no clear D gene. CDR3 length equals 14 residues. V lost 3 bases, J lost 0 bases, and 8 bases lay in between. Germline assignment: CDR1 LGHNT and CDR2 FRNRAP. DNA for the CDR3: TGTGCTAGTGGTTTCAGGCAGATGAACACTGAAGCTTTCTTT. Residues: CASGFRQMNTEAFF. The full variable domain, its missing parts supplied by reference TRBV12-5 and TRBJ1-1, is DARVTQTPRHKVTEMGQEVTMRCQPILGHNTVFWYRQTMMQGLELLAYFRNRAPLDDSGMPKDRFSAEMPDATLATLKIQPSEPRDSAVYFCASGFRQMNTEAFFGQGTRLTVV.

The sample holds a few counts of this clonotype. The V and J genes are TRBV10-3 and TRBJ1-1; 9 nucleotides agree with TRBD1. V trimming: 6 bases; J trimming: 3 bases; junction bases outside the gene matches: 11. The CDR3 consists of 16 residues. Germline CDR1 and CDR2: ENHRY and SYGVKD. The CDR3 DNA reads as TGTGCCATCAGGCCTACAGGGGGCGCGGGGGACACTGAAGCTTTCTTT. Protein sequence: CAIRPTGGAGDTEAFF.

This rearrangement joins TRBV11-2 to TRBJ2-7; D not certain. The CDR3 has 12 amino acids. Germline CDR1 SGHAT, CDR2 FQNNGV. Deletions cut 3 bases from V and 6 bases from J, with 9 bases between. CDR3 amino acids: CASSFHISEQYF. The CDR3 DNA reads TGTGCCAGCAGCTTCCATATCTCCGAGCAGTACTTC.

This clonotype was observed a few times. V usage is TRBV3-1 and J usage is TRBJ2-2; the D gene is possibly TRBD2 (7 bases). The CDR3 length is 16 residues. The V gene's germline CDR1 is LGHDT and CDR2 YNNKEL (reference sequence). Trimming took 2 bases from V and 3 from J, leaving 13 bases between them. The DNA for the CDR3 is TGTGCCAGCAGCCAACCTACAGGGAGGGACACCGGGGAGCTGTTTTTT. Translation: CASSQPTGRDTGELFF. Complete variable domain (other parts from reference TRBV3-1 and TRBJ2-2): DTAVSQTPKYLVTQMGNDKSIKCEQNLGHDTMYWYKQDSKKFLKIMFSYNNKELIINETVPNRFSPKSPDKAHLNLHINSLELGDSAVYFCASSQPTGRDTGELFFGEGSRLTVL.

The rearrangement uses TRBV6-5 and TRBJ1-3; a possible D gene is TRBD1 (5 bases). This CDR3 is built from 17 residues. V was shortened by 0 bases and J by 0 bases, with 12 bases between the two germline ends. The germline gives CDR1 MNHEY, CDR2 SVGAGI. The CDR3 DNA sequence: TGTGCCAGCAGTTACTCGGGGGGATACCCCTCTGGAAACACCATATATTTT. Translating it yields CASSYSGGYPSGNTIYF.

The chain employs TRBV6-5 and TRBJ2-3, with D perhaps matching TRBD1 or TRBD2 (5 bases each). Germline V gene sequence: CDR1 MNHEY, CDR2 SVGAGI. CDR3 length equals 15 residues. V was pared by 2 bases and J by 1 base, with 10 bases between. The CDR3 DNA reads TGTGCCAGCAGTTACGGGGGAGAAGGCACAGATACGCAGTATTTT. Protein: CASSYGGEGTDTQYF.

This clonotype has just a few counts. The J gene is TRBJ2-5, the V gene TRBV20-1; 8 positions match TRBD1. V was clipped by 6 bases and J by 10 bases; unmatched bases: 16. In germline, CDR1 is DFQATT, CDR2 SNEGSKA (reference sequence). The CDR3 covers 14 residues. CDR3 sequence reads: CSADRKTGVEDQYF. CDR3 bases: TGCAGTGCCGACCGAAAGACAGGGGTTGAGGACCAGTACTTC.

The chain combines TRBV29-1 with TRBJ2-5; maybe TRBD1 (5 bases). V was clipped by 4 bases and J by 6 bases, with 15 bases between them. Germline values: CDR1 SQVTM, CDR2 ANQGSEA. CDR3 length: 13 amino acids. Here the CDR3 DNA reads TGCAGCGTTGGTGGCAGGGCGATCAAGACCCAGTACTTC. It specifies CSVGGRAIKTQYF.